The 16 T cell receptor beta chains in this list originate from one sample, sequenced in a study of T cells after yellow fever vaccination. TCRdb ran MiXCR on the 5' RACE reads and lists one entry per CDR3 protein. The data show under 700,000 distinct CDR3 sequences, with about 17% seen just once and 17% held by the top ten. The sample here was PBMCs, taken about 5 days after the first yellow fever vaccination. The receptors stem from a man between 18 and 35 years old who received the YFV17D yellow fever vaccine.

The rearrangement joins TRBV12-3 or TRBV12-4 to TRBJ2-2, with D maybe TRBD2 (5 bases). V lost 6 bases to trimming and J lost 6 bases, with 14 bases between them. CDR3 size: 14 residues. The CDR3 sequence is CASSFPIGAGELFF. DNA of the CDR3: TGTGCCAGCAGCTTCCCTATCGGGGCCGGGGAGCTGTTTTTT.

The sample holds a few counts of this clonotype. V and J are TRBV7-9 and TRBJ1-4; 7 bases align to TRBD1. V trimming: 4 bases; J trimming: 7 bases; junction bases outside the gene matches: 9. Looked up from germline, CDR1 is SEHNR and CDR2 is FQNEAQ (reference sequence). The CDR3 has 15 residues. CDR3 DNA: TGTGCCAGCAGCTCCCCCTTTGGACAGGTTGAAAAACTGTTTTTT. Its protein product is CASSSPFGQVEKLFF.

This clonotype showed up just a few times. V is TRBV7-9 and J is TRBJ2-2, with D uncertain. There are 14 residues in the CDR3. Germline assignment: CDR1 SEHNR and CDR2 FQNEAQ (reference sequence). V shed 3 bases and J shed 6 bases, with 11 bases lying between them. CDR3 DNA sequence: TGTGCCAGCAGCTTGCCCTCAAGGTCCGGGGAGCTGTTTTTT. Its protein is CASSLPSRSGELFF. Filled out from reference TRBV7-9 and TRBJ2-2, the complete variable domain reads DTGVSQNPRHKITKRGQNVTFRCDPISEHNRLYWYRQTLGQGPEFLTYFQNEAQLEKSRLLSDRFSAERPKGSFSTLEIQRTEQGDSAMYLCASSLPSRSGELFFGEGSRLTVL.

The genes are TRBV7-9 and TRBJ2-7, with D hard to call. The germline V gene encodes CDR1 SEHNR and CDR2 FQNEAQ (reference sequence). The CDR3 spans 12 residues. With 0 bases removed from V and 9 bases from J, the gap between germline ends came to 9 bases. CDR3 sequence reads: CASSLALAVQYF. In DNA form, the CDR3 reads TGTGCCAGCAGCTTAGCGCTTGCGGTGCAGTACTTC.

The rearrangement uses TRBV6-2 or TRBV6-3 and TRBJ2-3; D uncertain. This CDR3 is 15 amino acids long. Between the trimmed V and J ends, which lost 4 bases and 2 bases, there was a span of 13 bases. CDR1 and CDR2 from the germline V gene are MNHEY and SVGEGT. CDR3 DNA: TGTGCCAGCAGTTCCACGGGCCTTTTCACAGATACGCAGTATTTT. Its protein product is CASSSTGLFTDTQYF.

There are a few counts of this clonotype. The genes are TRBV15 and TRBJ2-5; TRBD1 agrees at 7 bases. V lost 4 bases to trimming and J lost 2 bases; unmatched junction nucleotides: 4. This CDR3 contains 14 residues. Germline CDR1 and CDR2: LNHNV and YYDKDF (reference sequence). CDR3 coding DNA: TGTGCCACCAGCACTAGACAGGGTCAAGAGACCCAGTACTTC. Its protein product is CATSTRQGQETQYF.

The chain uses TRBV7-2 and TRBJ1-4; unclear D gene. Deletions cut 5 bases from V and 2 bases from J, with 9 bases between. This CDR3 comprises 14 residues. Germline assignment: CDR1 SGHTA and CDR2 FQGNSA. The CDR3 loop reads CASSPSRTNEKLFF. In DNA, the CDR3 is TGTGCCAGCAGCCCATCTCGGACTAATGAAAAACTGTTTTTT.

In its sample, this clonotype was seen a few times. The chain joins TRBV6-5 to TRBJ2-3; no reliable D call. The germline V gene has CDR1 MNHEY and CDR2 SVGAGI. V lost 2 bases to trimming and J lost 0 bases, with 6 bases between them. This CDR3 region has 14 residues. The CDR3 reads CASSYILSTDTQYF. In DNA form, the CDR3 reads TGTGCCAGCAGTTACATCTTAAGCACAGATACGCAGTATTTT.

The V gene is TRBV15, the J gene TRBJ2-2; the D gene is possibly TRBD1 (6 bases). CDR3 length: 17 residues. Trimming took off 1 base at V and 0 bases at J, with 12 bases between the two ends. Germline CDR1 LNHNV, CDR2 YYDKDF (reference sequence). The CDR3 region has the DNA TGTGCCACCAGCAGAGCTTTGGGACATTCGAACACCGGGGAGCTGTTTTTT. Protein sequence: CATSRALGHSNTGELFF. The variable domain in full, completed from reference TRBV15 and TRBJ2-2, reads DAMVIQNPRYQVTQFGKPVTLSCSQTLNHNVMYWYQQKSSQAPKLLFHYYDKDFNNEADTPDNFQSRRPNTSFCFLDIRSPGLGDTAMYLCATSRALGHSNTGELFFGEGSRLTVL.

The rearrangement uses TRBV15 and TRBJ1-1; a weak D match, TRBD1 (6 bases). The CDR3 is 15 residues long. Germline V gene lookup returns CDR1 LNHNV and CDR2 YYDKDF (reference sequence). The germline V and J ends were trimmed by 2 bases and 1 base, with 11 bases remaining between them. CDR3 amino acids: CATSRYPTGNTEAFF. The CDR3 DNA reads TGTGCCACCAGCAGATACCCGACAGGGAACACTGAAGCTTTCTTT.

CDR3 DNA sequence: TGTGCCAGCAGCGTAGCACTAGCTGGCCCAGATACGCAGTATTTT. It is translated as CASSVALAGPDTQYF. The chain has TRBV9 and TRBJ2-3; tentatively, D is TRBD2 (6 bases). The CDR3 has 15 residues. V shed 0 bases and J shed 4 bases, with 12 bases lying between them. The germline gives CDR1 SGDLS, CDR2 YYNGEE.

The sample holds many counts of this clonotype. The rearrangement links TRBV11-2 to TRBJ1-2, with 7 nucleotides matching TRBD1. CDR1 is SGHAT, CDR2 FQNNGV, per germline. This CDR3 is 14 amino acids long. V lost 6 bases, J lost 2 bases, and 6 bases stayed unmatched. The CDR3 DNA sequence: TGTGCCAGCAGAAGAACAGGGGTGAACTATGGCTACACCTTC. Protein product: CASRRTGVNYGYTF.

V is TRBV7-9 and J is TRBJ2-1; possibly TRBD1 for D (5 bases). Trimming removed 8 bases from V and 9 bases from J, with 17 bases in between. CDR3 size: 13 residues. From germline, CDR1 is SEHNR and CDR2 FQNEAQ (reference sequence). In DNA, the CDR3 is TGTGCCAGCCCAAGGGCAGGGAAGGGTGAGCAGTTCTTC. Protein sequence: CASPRAGKGEQFF.

The V and J genes are TRBV21-1 and TRBJ2-7; the D call in the table, TRBD2, was not verified against the DNA. TRBV21-1 is classified as a pseudogene. CDR3 length equals 17 residues. The CDR3 DNA follows: TGTGCCAGCAGCGCCCTCGGGTTAGGGATGAACTACTACGAGCAGTACGTC. This translates into CASSALGLGMNYYEQYV.

In this sample, this clonotype turned up a few times. CDR3 sequence: CSARQSTNEKLFF. CDR3 nucleotides: TGCAGTGCTAGACAATCAACTAATGAAAAACTGTTTTTT. The chain has TRBV20-1 and TRBJ1-4; unclear D gene. This CDR3 contains 13 residues. CDR1 and CDR2 (germline): DFQATT, SNEGSKA (reference sequence). V lost 2 bases to trimming and J lost 0 bases, with 4 bases between them.

The chain recombines TRBV6-2 or TRBV6-3 with TRBJ2-4, with D possibly being TRBD1 or TRBD2 (5 bases each). Germline V CDR1 and CDR2: MNHEY, SVGEGT. The CDR3 contains 15 residues. V was cut by 2 bases and J by 0 bases, with 8 bases left in between. The CDR3 DNA follows: TGTGCCAGCAGTTACCCCGGGACAGCCAAAAACATTCAGTACTTC. Protein: CASSYPGTAKNIQYF.